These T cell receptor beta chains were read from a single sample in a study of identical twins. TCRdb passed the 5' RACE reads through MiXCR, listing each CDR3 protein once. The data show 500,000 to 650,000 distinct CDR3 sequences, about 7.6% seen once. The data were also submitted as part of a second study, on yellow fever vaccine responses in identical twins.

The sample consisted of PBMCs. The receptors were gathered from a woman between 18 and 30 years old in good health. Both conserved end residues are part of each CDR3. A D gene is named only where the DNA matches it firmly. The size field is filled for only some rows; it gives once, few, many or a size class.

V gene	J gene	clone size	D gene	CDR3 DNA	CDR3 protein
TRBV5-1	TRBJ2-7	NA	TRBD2	TGCGCCAGCAGTCCTTCGGGACTAGTCGAGTACGAGCAGTACTTC	CASSPSGLVEYEQYF
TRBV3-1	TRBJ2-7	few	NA	TGTGCCAGCAGTCCCGCGTTCAGGGCCCTCTACGAGCAGTACTTC	CASSPAFRALYEQYF
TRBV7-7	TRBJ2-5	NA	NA	TGTGCCAGCAGCTTAGCGGGGACGGGAGAGACCCAGTACTTC	CASSLAGTGETQYF
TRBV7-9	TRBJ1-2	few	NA	TGTGCCAGCAGCTCAAGGGACGGCCCCTATGGCTACACCTTC	CASSSRDGPYGYTF
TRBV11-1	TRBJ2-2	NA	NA	TGTGCCAGCAGCACACGCAGTGGTTCTCTCCCCACCGGGGAGCTGTTTTTT	CASSTRSGSLPTGELFF
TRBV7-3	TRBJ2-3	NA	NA	TGTGCCAGCAGCCGCGACAGCTTGGATACGCAGTATTTT	CASSRDSLDTQYF
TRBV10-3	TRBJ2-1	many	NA	TGTGCCATCACGGGGGAGAGCTCCTACAATGAGCAGTTCTTC	CAITGESSYNEQFF
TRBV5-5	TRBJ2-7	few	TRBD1	TGTGCCAGCAGCCACTCCGGGACAGGCCTCTACGAGCAGTACTTC	CASSHSGTGLYEQYF
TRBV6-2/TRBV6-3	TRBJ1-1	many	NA	TGTGCCAGCAGTTTCATCGAGGTGGGCACTGAAGCTTTCTTT	CASSFIEVGTEAFF
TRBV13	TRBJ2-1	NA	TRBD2	TGTGCCAGCAGCAGCGGGAGGAGCTCCTACAATGAGCAGTTCTTC	CASSSGRSSYNEQFF
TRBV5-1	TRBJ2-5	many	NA	TGCGCCAGCAGTCGGGACAACCAAGAGACCCAGTACTTC	CASSRDNQETQYF
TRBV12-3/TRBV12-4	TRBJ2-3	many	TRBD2	TGTGCCAGCAGTTTGATTAGCGGGGGCACAGATACGCAGTATTTT	CASSLISGGTDTQYF
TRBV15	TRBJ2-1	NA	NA	TGTGCCACCAGCAGAGATCGGGCCTCCTACAATGAGCAGTTCTTC	CATSRDRASYNEQFF
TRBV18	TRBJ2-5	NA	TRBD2	TGTGCCAGCTCACAAACACCGGGACTAGGAGAGACCCAGTACTTC	CASSQTPGLGETQYF
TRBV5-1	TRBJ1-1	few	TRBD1	TGCGCCAGCAGCATGGGGAGCTCTGGGACAGTGAACACTGAAGCTTTCTTT	CASSMGSSGTVNTEAFF
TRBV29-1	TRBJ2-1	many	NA	TGCAGCGTTGAGCTTCCGGCGAATGAGCAGTTCTTC	CSVELPANEQFF
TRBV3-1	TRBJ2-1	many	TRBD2	TGTGCCAGCAGCCGCCGGACTAGCGGGAGCTACAATGAGCAGTTCTTC	CASSRRTSGSYNEQFF
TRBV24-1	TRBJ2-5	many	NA	TGTGCCACCAGTGAGGCAGGAAGAAATCAAGAGACCCAGTACTTC	CATSEAGRNQETQYF
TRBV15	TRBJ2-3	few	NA	TGTGCCACCAGTAGAGGGAATTCGGTGGGGGGACCAGATACGCAGTATTTT	CATSRGNSVGGPDTQYF
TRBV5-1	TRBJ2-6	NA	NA	TGCGCCAGCAGCTCGCAGGACAGAAAGAGCTCTGGGGCCAACGTCCTGACTTTC	CASSSQDRKSSGANVLTF
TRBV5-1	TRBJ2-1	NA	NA	TGCGCCAGCAGCTTGTGGGAGACTAGCTCCTACAATGAGCAGTTCTTC	CASSLWETSSYNEQFF
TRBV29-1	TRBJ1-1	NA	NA	TGCAGCGTTGGCCTAGTGGGCACTGAAGCTTTCTTT	CSVGLVGTEAFF
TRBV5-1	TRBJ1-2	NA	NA	TGCGCCAGCAGCCTCGGGGAGGAGTATGGCTACACCTTC	CASSLGEEYGYTF
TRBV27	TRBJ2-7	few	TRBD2	TGTGCCAGCAGTTTATATTGGTCACGTTCACGGGAGGGGGGCTACGAGCAGTACTTC	CASSLYWSRSREGGYEQYF
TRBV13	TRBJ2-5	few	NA	TGTGCCAGCAGCCCAAGAACGGACGCAGGGCAAGAGACCCAGTACTTC	CASSPRTDAGQETQYF
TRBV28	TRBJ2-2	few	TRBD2	TGTGCCAGCAGTTTAGTCCTTACCGGGAGGGCATTCGGGGAGCTGTTTTTT	CASSLVLTGRAFGELFF
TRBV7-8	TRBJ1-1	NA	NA	TGTGCCAGCAGCTTAGCACGGACAGTTTCCACTGAAGCTTTCTTT	CASSLARTVSTEAFF
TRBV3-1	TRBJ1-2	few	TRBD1	TGTGCCAGCAGCCTCTACGAACAGGGACAGGACCCCGAAACTTTTGGTTGGGATAACTATGGCTACACCTTC	CASSLYEQGQDPETFGWDNYGYTF
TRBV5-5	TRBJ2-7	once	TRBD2	TGTGCCAGCAGCTTGGAGGTTCTAGCGGGCAACTACGAGCAGTACTTC	CASSLEVLAGNYEQYF
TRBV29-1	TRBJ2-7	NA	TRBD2	TGCAGCGTTGTTGGGGAGCGGGAGGGCCTGTACGAGCAGTACTTC	CSVVGEREGLYEQYF
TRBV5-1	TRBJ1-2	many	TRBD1	TGCGCCAGCAGCCTTGGGACAGTTCTTCGAGAGGTCTATGGCTACACCTTC	CASSLGTVLREVYGYTF
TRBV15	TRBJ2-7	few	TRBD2	TGTGCCACCAGCAGAGTGCGGGAGGGAACCTACGAGCAGTACTTC	CATSRVREGTYEQYF
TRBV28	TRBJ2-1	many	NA	TGTGCCAGCAGTCCCCGGTGGGGCGGGGACTACAATGAGCAGTTCTTC	CASSPRWGGDYNEQFF
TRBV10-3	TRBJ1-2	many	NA	TGTGCCATCAGTGAGGAAGTGGGCTACACCTTC	CAISEEVGYTF
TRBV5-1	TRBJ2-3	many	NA	TGCGCCAGCAGCCCCTTTTCCTCAACGGCTGGCACAGATACGCAGTATTTT	CASSPFSSTAGTDTQYF
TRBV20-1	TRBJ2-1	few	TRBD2	TGCAGTGCTAGAAAGGCTAGCGGGTCCGACCGATACAATGAGCAGTTCTTC	CSARKASGSDRYNEQFF
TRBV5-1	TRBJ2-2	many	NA	TGCGCCAGCAGCTCCTGGTCCACGAACACCGGGGAGCTGTTTTTT	CASSSWSTNTGELFF
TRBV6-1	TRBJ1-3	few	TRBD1	TGTGCCAGCAGTCGACAGGGAGGTTACCTGGGAAACACCATATATTTT	CASSRQGGYLGNTIYF
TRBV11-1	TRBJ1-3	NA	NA	TGTGCCAGCAGCCCTGGCGCAGGCTTACCCTACTCTGGAAACACCATATATTTT	CASSPGAGLPYSGNTIYF
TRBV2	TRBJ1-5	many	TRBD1	TGTGCCAGCAGTGTATCGTTGACAGGGTATAGCAATCAGCCCCAGCATTTT	CASSVSLTGYSNQPQHF
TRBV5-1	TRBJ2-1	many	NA	TGCGCCAGCAGCTCCCTTCTGGACAATGAGCAGTTCTTC	CASSSLLDNEQFF
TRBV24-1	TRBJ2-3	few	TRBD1	TGTGCCACCAGTGATAGCCAGGGGGCAGATACGCAGTATTTT	CATSDSQGADTQYF
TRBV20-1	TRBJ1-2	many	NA	TGCATTGGACAGAAAAACTATGGCTACACCTTC	CIGQKNYGYTF
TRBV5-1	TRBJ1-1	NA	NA	TGCGCCAGCAACTTTCGAGGTCTGAACACTGAAGCTTTCTTT	CASNFRGLNTEAFF
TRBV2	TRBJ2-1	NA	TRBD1	TGTGCCGGAGATTCGGGACAGCTTTACAATGAGCAGTTCTTC	CAGDSGQLYNEQFF
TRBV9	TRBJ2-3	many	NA	TGTGCCAGCAGCCTCAAGGGAGTAGCGGTCACAGATACGCAGTATTTT	CASSLKGVAVTDTQYF
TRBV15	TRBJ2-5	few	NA	TGTGCCACCAGCAGAGATGGCCTAGCAAGAGAGACCCAGTACTTC	CATSRDGLARETQYF